The sequence of this T cell receptor beta chain was determined in a study of Graves' ophthalmopathy and Graves' hyperthyroidism. Overall study results and limits: Also, most clonotypes expanded in the thyroid above 0.001 frequency appeared in blood. A model of 13 signatures distinguished ophthalmopathy from stable hyperthyroidism at roughly 86% sensitivity and nearly 82% specificity.

Other autoimmune disease, uncontrolled infection, pregnancy and lactation led to exclusion. The PBMCs had their origin in 10 ml of fresh peripheral blood. This clonotype was detected many times. Its antigen is not identified. Amplifying from RNA transcripts, the study obtained TCR beta CDR3 regions. The authors performed first-round RT-PCR with HTBI primers and then a second-round multiplex PCR. One entry per CDR3 protein results from TCRdb running MiXCR on the multiplex PCR reads. The data contain roughly 400,000 distinct CDR3 sequences, approximately 20% of them seen just once; the ten biggest clones take up around 1.6%. The J segment lost 0 bases and the V segment lost 2 bases, leaving 0 bases of the junction unmatched. This CDR3 region has 14 residues. The germline V gene has CDR1 LNHNV and CDR2 YYDKDF (reference sequence).

The receptor comes from a woman between 18 and 29 years old with Graves' ophthalmopathy. Material for sequencing was peripheral blood. The V gene is TRBV15, the J gene TRBJ2-7; 8 nucleotides match TRBD1. The CDR3 sequence: CATSRQGASYEQYF. Here the CDR3 DNA reads TGTGCCACCAGCAGACAGGGGGCCTCCTACGAGCAGTACTTC.